This TCR beta chain was observed in a study of tumor-infiltrating lymphocytes in primary liver carcinoma. Study background: These patients were men and women whose ages were 30 to 69 years.

Worth noting for this clonotype: What it binds is unknown.

CDR1 and CDR2 from the germline V gene are SGHDN and FVKESK. V shed 11 bases and J shed 4 bases, with 20 bases lying between them. The CDR3 has 15 residues. General study points: Only about 7.5-25% of top clones occurred in every one of the five tumor regions. For tumor-adjacent and tumor-blood pairs, overlap was less than that seen for tumor region pairs.

Both RNA and DNA were isolated together from roughly 20-30 mg of bulk tissue that had not been sorted. Treatment of the patients' primary liver carcinoma consisted of surgical resection. Synthesis of TCR beta cDNA was carried out from 450 to 650 ng total RNA with a constant-region primer. It was through three nested multiplex PCR rounds of slightly modified ARM-PCR that TCR beta libraries arose. Running 10 cycles apiece, the first two PCR rounds relied on TRBV1-TRBV30 forward primers together with a C-beta reverse primer. From the multiplex PCR reads, TCRdb called clonotypes with MiXCR, one entry per CDR3 protein. The sample shows 70,000 to 85,000 distinct CDR3 sequences, 71% of them seen only once.

The source of this sequence is a woman aged 55-70 years with primary liver carcinoma and hepatitis B virus infection. The gene calls are TRBV14 and TRBJ2-2; the D call may be TRBD1 or TRBD2 (5 bases each). Sequencing was performed on liver tumor tissue from sampling region 4. Subset: tumor region T4, right-lateral pole. The CDR3 nucleotides are TGTGCCCGCGGCCAAGTCGAGGGGCGCACCGGGGAGCTGTTTTTT. This gives the protein CARGQVEGRTGELFF.